This entry lists 17 T cell receptor beta chains sequenced from one sample in a study of regulatory T cells in long-lasting Graves disease. Library construction for TCR beta used iRepertoire HTBI primers and Arm-PCR of CDR3 regions. From the multiplex PCR reads, TCRdb called clonotypes with MiXCR, one entry per CDR3 protein. The data contain about 470,000 distinct CDR3 sequences, 20% to 25% of them singletons. As to time point: persistent/refractory GD, antithyroid drugs over 5 years with positive TRAb. From RNA extracted from PBMCs, the TCR library was made. The sequences come from peripheral blood mononuclear cells (PBMCs), collected when the disease was refractory, from a patient treated with antithyroid drugs. The receptors stem from a female donor with Graves disease.

The sample holds many counts of this clonotype. The chain employs TRBV10-3 and TRBJ1-2; D may be TRBD1 (5 bases). Germline V gives CDR1 ENHRY, CDR2 SYGVKD. This CDR3 is built from 13 residues. Trimming pared 1 base from V and 4 bases from J, leaving 7 bases between. CDR3 protein: CAISEWGLYGYTF. The CDR3 bases are TGTGCCATCAGTGAGTGGGGCCTCTATGGCTACACCTTC.

In this sample, this clonotype turned up many times. The genes are TRBV12-3 or TRBV12-4 and TRBJ1-2, with TRBD1 matching 8 bases. The CDR3 is 13 residues long. V dropped 6 bases and J dropped 5; count of bases not matched to a gene: 5. CDR3 in amino acids: CASSFRTGYGYTF. CDR3 in DNA: TGTGCCAGCAGCTTTAGGACAGGGTATGGCTACACCTTC.

The genes are TRBV11-1 and TRBJ2-7, with D unclear. There are 14 residues in the CDR3. The V end lost 8 bases, the J end lost 3 bases, and 17 bases lay between the germline ends. Germline assignment: CDR1 SGHAT and CDR2 FQDESV (reference sequence). The CDR3: CASGPPGPYYEQYF. The CDR3 DNA reads as TGTGCCAGCGGCCCCCCCGGACCCTACTACGAGCAGTACTTC. The variable domain in full, completed from reference TRBV11-1 and TRBJ2-7, reads EAEVAQSPRYKITEKSQAVAFWCDPISGHATLYWYRQILGQGPELLVQFQDESVVDDSQLPKDRFSAERLKGVDSTLKIQPAELGDSAMYLCASGPPGPYYEQYFGPGTRLTVT.

This clonotype was counted at least ten times. V and J are TRBV6-2 or TRBV6-3 and TRBJ1-5; D gene unclear. V was trimmed by 7 bases and J by 6 bases, leaving 13 bases between them. Germline CDR1 reads MNHEY; CDR2 reads SVGEGT. The CDR3 sequence is 13 residues long. The CDR3 nucleotides read TGTGCCAGCATTCAGGACCAAACTCAGCCCCAGCATTTT. This gives the protein CASIQDQTQPQHF.

This clonotype has ten or more counts. The rearrangement links TRBV28 to TRBJ1-1; D is unresolved. Germline V gene data show CDR1 as MDHEN and CDR2 as SYDVKM. V shed 5 bases and J shed 11 bases, with 15 bases lying between them. CDR3 length: 12 residues. CDR3 DNA: TGTGCCAGCAGTCCCCACCCCCGGGCGGCTTTCTTT. Translated, it gives CASSPHPRAAFF.

Many counts were recorded for this clonotype. The chain carries TRBV6-1 and TRBJ1-5; D not resolved. Germline lookup yields CDR1 MNHNS and CDR2 SASEGT. Trimming took 1 base from V and 1 from J, leaving 17 bases between them. The CDR3 contains 18 residues. The CDR3 region is CASSEGMVGGWSNQPQHF. Written as DNA, the CDR3 is TGTGCCAGCAGTGAAGGGATGGTGGGTGGATGGAGCAATCAGCCCCAGCATTTT.

This clonotype showed up many times. V and J are TRBV20-1 and TRBJ1-6, with D uncertain. Germline loops: CDR1 DFQATT, CDR2 SNEGSKA (reference sequence). The CDR3 extends over 14 amino acids. The germline V and J ends were trimmed by 4 bases and 7 bases, with 14 bases remaining between them. The CDR3 DNA follows: TGCAGTGCTAAGGCCACCGCGGGGAATTCACCCCTCCACTTT. Translation: CSAKATAGNSPLHF.

The chain combines TRBV10-3 with TRBJ1-5, with D tentatively TRBD1 (6 bases). Trimming pared 3 bases from V and 3 bases from J, leaving 12 bases between. The CDR3 is 15 amino acids. Germline assignment: CDR1 ENHRY and CDR2 SYGVKD. The CDR3 region is CAISDGQGHNQPQHF. The CDR3 DNA reads as TGTGCCATCAGTGATGGGCAGGGGCACAATCAGCCCCAGCATTTT.

The chain joins TRBV18 to TRBJ2-5; D unclear. Trimming took 3 bases from V and 4 from J, leaving 12 bases between them. Per germline, CDR1 KGHSH and CDR2 LQKENI. The CDR3 is 14 residues long. The CDR3 loop reads CASSPPPQGETQYF. The DNA for the CDR3 is TGTGCCAGCTCACCGCCACCCCAAGGAGAGACCCAGTACTTC.

This clonotype was counted between two and nine times. The chain is built from TRBV2 and TRBJ2-3, with 10 bases matching TRBD2. CDR1 and CDR2 (germline): SNHLY, FYNNEI. The V gene end was trimmed by 4 bases and the J gene end by 4 bases; junction bases not matched to a gene: 2. The CDR3 sequence is 14 residues long. In DNA, the CDR3 is TGTGCCAGCAGTGTAACTAGCGGGGCAGATACGCAGTATTTT. Amino acids: CASSVTSGADTQYF.

This clonotype was seen a few times. The chain carries TRBV7-9 and TRBJ2-5, with TRBD1 identical over 8 bases. CDR3 length: 15 amino acids. In germline, CDR1 is SEHNR, CDR2 FQNEAQ (reference sequence). The junction had 4 bases not matched to a gene; V was cut back by 2 bases and J by 2 bases. CDR3 protein: CASSLPRTGQETQYF. The CDR3 DNA is TGTGCCAGCAGCTTACCCCGGACAGGGCAAGAGACCCAGTACTTC.

This clonotype occurred a few times. This chain connects TRBV30 to TRBJ2-2; D unresolved. The CDR3 is made up of 12 amino acids. V lost 4 bases and J lost 4, with 7 bases in between. CDR1 and CDR2 (germline): GTSNPN, SVGIG (reference sequence). The CDR3 is CAWKGSTGELFF. The CDR3 DNA sequence: TGTGCCTGGAAGGGTAGCACCGGGGAGCTGTTTTTT. The variable domain in full, completed from reference TRBV30 and TRBJ2-2, reads SQTIHQWPATLVQPVGSPLSLECTVEGTSNPNLYWYRQAAGRGLQLLFYSVGIGQISSEVPQNLSASRPQDRQFILSSKKLLLSDSGFYLCAWKGSTGELFFGEGSRLTVL.

V usage is TRBV13 and J usage is TRBJ2-1; 11 bases align to TRBD2. The J segment lost 8 bases and the V segment lost 1 base, leaving 4 bases of the junction unmatched. The CDR3 is 15 amino acids. Per the germline V gene, CDR1 is PRHDT and CDR2 is FYEKMQ (reference sequence). The CDR3 loop is CASSLATSGEYEQFF. Written as DNA, the CDR3 is TGTGCCAGCAGCTTAGCGACTAGCGGGGAGTATGAGCAGTTCTTC.

Note on this clonotype: Here the CDR3 omits its conserved ending phenylalanine or tryptophan, so a read error is the likely source. The chain carries TRBV6-2 or TRBV6-3 and TRBJ2-4; 7 bases align to TRBD1. Germline CDR1 MNHEY, CDR2 SVGEGT. Trimming at V came to 8 bases and at J to 2 bases, leaving 9 bases not matched to a gene. The CDR3 spans 15 residues. As DNA, the CDR3 is TGTGCCAGCTCAGGACAGGACGTACCCAAAAACATTCAGTACTCC. It encodes CASSGQDVPKNIQYS.

V usage is TRBV4-1 and J usage is TRBJ2-7; D is unresolved. Germline V CDR1 and CDR2: MGHRA, YSYEKL. The CDR3 extends over 13 amino acids. Trimming pared 3 bases from V and 4 bases from J, leaving 10 bases between. The CDR3 bases are TGCGCCAGCAGCCACGTCGGTGCGTACGAGCAGTACTTC. This encodes CASSHVGAYEQYF.

This clonotype was detected many times. V and J are TRBV6-1 and TRBJ1-5; D uncertain. The CDR3 loop spans 12 amino acids. Germline-derived CDR1 and CDR2 are MNHNS and SASEGT. V gave up 6 bases and J gave up 3 bases, with 6 bases separating them. The CDR3 bases are TGTGCCAGCAGACGTATCAATCAGCCCCAGCATTTT. As protein: CASRRINQPQHF.

This clonotype was counted ten times or more. The V and J genes are TRBV11-3 and TRBJ1-4, with 7 bases matching TRBD1. The CDR3 loop spans 14 amino acids. Per the germline V gene, CDR1 is SGHNT and CDR2 is YENEEA. Trimming took 2 bases from V and 4 from J; bases not matched to a gene: 1. The CDR3 reads CASSLRDSNEKLFF. The CDR3, as DNA: TGTGCCAGCAGCTTAAGGGACAGTAATGAAAAACTGTTTTTT.